This is a list of T cell receptor beta chains from one sample in a study of blood T cell repertoires in COVID-19. TCRdb's copy holds only in-frame clones and misses some; the assay was immunoSEQ multiplex PCR. The sample yields approximately 170,000 clones, approximately 90% seen once. The sample comprised peripheral blood. Receptors originate from a man aged 18 to 29 who had recovered from COVID-19. Both conserved end residues are part of each CDR3. D genes are given only for firm matches. Clone sizes are given selectively: once, few, many, or a class where the clone is expanded.

D gene,V gene,clone size,J gene,CDR3 DNA,CDR3 protein
TRBD1,TRBV30,NA,TRBJ1-2,TGTGCCTGCCGAACAGGGGCGGGTGGCTATGGCTACACCTTC,CACRTGAGGYGYTF
TRBD2,TRBV14,NA,TRBJ2-2,TGTGCCAGCAGCCAACCCGGGAGGGCCCTGATTCCCGGGGAGCTGTTTTTT,CASSQPGRALIPGELFF
TRBD1,TRBV9,NA,TRBJ2-1,TGTGCCAGCAGCGTACCAGGACAGGGCAATGAGCAGTTCTTC,CASSVPGQGNEQFF
NA,TRBV18,NA,TRBJ2-1,TGTGCCAGCTCACCACCTAGCGGACCTCTCAATGAGCAGTTCTTC,CASSPPSGPLNEQFF
TRBD1,TRBV11-3,NA,TRBJ2-2,TGTGCCAGCAGCCCAGGGACAGCAGGGCCCACCGGGGAGCTGTTTTTT,CASSPGTAGPTGELFF
NA,TRBV6-5,NA,TRBJ1-2,TGTGCCAGCAGGATGAGGGACGGGGGGTCTGGCTACACCTTC,CASRMRDGGSGYTF
TRBD1,TRBV15,NA,TRBJ1-5,TGTGCCACCAGCAGAGATAGTGGGACAGGGGTTGGCAATCAGCCCCAGCATTTT,CATSRDSGTGVGNQPQHF
NA,TRBV4-2,once,TRBJ1-2,TGTGCCAGCAGCCAAGACCGTCAGGGGCAATCCTATGGCTACACCTTC,CASSQDRQGQSYGYTF
TRBD1,TRBV7-8,NA,TRBJ1-2,TGTGCCAGCAGAGGACAGGGGAGTGGCTACACCTTC,CASRGQGSGYTF
NA,TRBV10-2,NA,TRBJ2-7,TGCGCCAGCAGTGACCCCTCCCTCTACGAGCAGTACTTC,CASSDPSLYEQYF
NA,TRBV2,NA,TRBJ2-2,TGTGCCAGCAGTTCGAGGGGGACGGCGAACACCGGGGAGCTGTTTTTT,CASSSRGTANTGELFF
NA,TRBV5-6,NA,TRBJ2-3,TGTGCCAGCAGCTTTCTCGTTGATACGCAGTATTTT,CASSFLVDTQYF
NA,TRBV7-9,NA,TRBJ1-4,TGTGCCAGCAGCCCCAGCAGAGTTGACAGGAGTGGTGAAAAACTGTTTTTT,CASSPSRVDRSGEKLFF
NA,TRBV29-1,NA,TRBJ2-2,TGCAGCGCGGGACAAGCGAACACCGGGGAGCTGTTTTTT,CSAGQANTGELFF
NA,TRBV27,NA,TRBJ1-1,TGTGCCAGCAGTTTCCGGCACGGGGTACGCACTGAAGCTTTCTTT,CASSFRHGVRTEAFF
TRBD2,TRBV10-3,once,TRBJ2-7,TGTGCCATCAGTGAGACCTTGCGGGGGGGGAGGAACGAGCAGTACTTC,CAISETLRGGRNEQYF
NA,TRBV9,NA,TRBJ2-1,TGTGCCAGCAGCGTGTCTCCCCAGGTCCGGAACAATGAGCAGTTCTTC,CASSVSPQVRNNEQFF
NA,TRBV5-1,NA,TRBJ2-5,TGCGCCAGCAGCTTGGAGCCGCTCCAAGAGACCCAGTACTTC,CASSLEPLQETQYF
TRBD2,TRBV4-1,NA,TRBJ2-7,TGCGCCAGCAGCCAGCCCGGGACTAGCGGGTACGAGCAGTACTTC,CASSQPGTSGYEQYF
TRBD2,TRBV4-1,NA,TRBJ2-1,TGCGCCAGCAGCCAAGAGGCGGGAGCCCGTAATGAGCAGTTCTTC,CASSQEAGARNEQFF
TRBD1,TRBV5-6,NA,TRBJ1-5,TGTGCCAGCAGCTCATCGGGACAGGGCCGCGGTCAGCCCCAGCATTTT,CASSSSGQGRGQPQHF
NA,TRBV4-3,NA,TRBJ1-6,TGCGCCAGCAGCCCAGAACGTCGGGGAAATTCACCCCTCCACTTT,CASSPERRGNSPLHF
NA,TRBV20-1,NA,TRBJ2-1,TGCAGTGCTGGCAGTGACAATGAGCAGTTCTTC,CSAGSDNEQFF
TRBD2,TRBV7-9,NA,TRBJ2-3,TGTGCCAGCAGCTTTAGGAGGGGACTAGCAGGTGGGGATACGCAGTATTTT,CASSFRRGLAGGDTQYF
NA,TRBV6-1,NA,TRBJ1-5,TGTGCCAGCAGTGAAAACATAGCGCTCGGGGGCAATCAGCCCCAGCATTTT,CASSENIALGGNQPQHF
TRBD1,TRBV6-2/TRBV6-3,NA,TRBJ2-2,TGTGCCAGCAGTATACAGGGGGCTATTGACGGCGGGGAGCTGTTTTTT,CASSIQGAIDGGELFF
TRBD1,TRBV6-5,NA,TRBJ2-5,TGTGCCAGCAGTTACGGGACAGGGTTAGAGACCCAGTACTTC,CASSYGTGLETQYF
TRBD1,TRBV15,once,TRBJ1-5,TGTGCCACCAGCAGAGGGGACAGAGATCAGCCCCAGCATTTT,CATSRGDRDQPQHF
TRBD2,TRBV18,NA,TRBJ2-5,TGTGCCAGCTCATTGACGAACCAGCGGGGGTCCCAAGAGACCCAGTACTTC,CASSLTNQRGSQETQYF
NA,TRBV6-2/TRBV6-3,NA,TRBJ1-5,TGTGCCAGCAGTTACTCTTTCCGGAATCAGCCCCAGCATTTT,CASSYSFRNQPQHF
TRBD2,TRBV19,NA,TRBJ2-7,TGTGCCAGTAGTAAGGGACTAGCCAGCTACGAGCAGTACTTC,CASSKGLASYEQYF
NA,TRBV28,NA,TRBJ2-2,TGTGCCAGCAGTCCCCTAGCGAACACCGGGGAGCTGTTTTTT,CASSPLANTGELFF
NA,TRBV7-9,NA,TRBJ2-2,TGTGCCAGCAGCTCGACACAGAACACCGGGGAGCTGTTTTTT,CASSSTQNTGELFF
NA,TRBV29-1,NA,TRBJ2-7,TGCAGCGTCTCCAATATGTTGGGGGGAGGCGAGCAGTACTTC,CSVSNMLGGGEQYF
TRBD1,TRBV28,NA,TRBJ1-5,TGTGCCAGCAGTTTTGAGGACAGGCTCAATCAGCCCCAGCATTTT,CASSFEDRLNQPQHF
TRBD2,TRBV29-1,NA,TRBJ2-1,TGCAGCGTTGGGTTAGCGGGAGGGCATGAGCAGTTCTTC,CSVGLAGGHEQFF
TRBD2,TRBV7-2,NA,TRBJ2-3,TGTGCCAGCAGCTCCGGCGGGGGGACTAGCGGCACAGATACGCAGTATTTT,CASSSGGGTSGTDTQYF
NA,TRBV5-6,NA,TRBJ2-6,TGTGCCAGCAGCACAGGTTCAGGGGCCAACGTCCTGACTTTC,CASSTGSGANVLTF
NA,TRBV6-2/TRBV6-3,NA,TRBJ1-5,TGTGCCAGCAGTTACTCGGGAGATAGCAATCAGCCCCAGCATTTT,CASSYSGDSNQPQHF
TRBD2,TRBV4-3,NA,TRBJ2-1,TGCGCCAGCAGCCAAGATTTTTCGGGACGACTAGCTTTGGATGAGCAGTTCTTC,CASSQDFSGRLALDEQFF
TRBD1,TRBV5-1,NA,TRBJ1-4,TGCGCCAGCAGCGCGACAGGGATAGAACAGGAAAAACTGTTTTTT,CASSATGIEQEKLFF
TRBD1,TRBV3-1/TRBV3-2,NA,TRBJ2-3,TGTGCCAGCAGCCAAGTAGATGGGACAGGGGGAGATACGCAGTATTTT,CASSQVDGTGGDTQYF
NA,TRBV4-3,many,TRBJ1-2,TGCGCCAGCAGCCAAGAAATCGCGATGGCTAACTATGGCTACACCTTC,CASSQEIAMANYGYTF